The clone carrying this TCR beta chain is a singleton in its sample. What it binds is unknown. The data were produced by immunoSEQ multiplex PCR, yet TCRdb's version contains in-frame clones alone and is incomplete. The profile shows more than 95,000 clones, 88% of them singletons. This sample was taken from a study of T cell responses to AZD1222 COVID-19 vaccine. Findings of the study overall: Donors skewed white British and female; clonal diversity was possibly underestimated. The study reported that nearly half of spike-specific TCRs target unmutated variant regions.

Germline CDR1 MNHEY, CDR2 SVGAGI. Trimming removed 4 bases from V and 4 bases from J, with 11 bases in between. This CDR3 spans 14 amino acids. Sequencing was performed on peripheral blood, taken on day 0 of AZD1222 vaccination. The clonotype originates from an adult in good health. The rearrangement uses TRBV6-5 and TRBJ1-3; D ambiguous. Here the CDR3 reads CASSFGRLGNTIYF. The CDR3 DNA sequence: TGTGCCAGCAGTTTCGGGAGACTCGGAAACACCATATATTTT.